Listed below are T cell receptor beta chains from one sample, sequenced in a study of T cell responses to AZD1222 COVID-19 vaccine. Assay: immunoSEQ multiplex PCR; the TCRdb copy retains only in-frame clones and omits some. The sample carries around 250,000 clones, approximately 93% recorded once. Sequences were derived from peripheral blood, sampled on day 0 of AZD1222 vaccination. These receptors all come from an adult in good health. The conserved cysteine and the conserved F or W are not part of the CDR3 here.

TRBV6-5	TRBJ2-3	ASRGLAQDTQY
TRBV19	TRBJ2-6	ASSIGGAPGANVLT
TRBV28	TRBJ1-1	ASSLKGVGTEAF
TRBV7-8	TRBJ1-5	ASTIGDHNQPQH
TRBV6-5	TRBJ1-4	ASTTTGIANEKLF
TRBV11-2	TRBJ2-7	ASSPRRGYEQY
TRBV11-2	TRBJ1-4	ASSPGTITEKLF
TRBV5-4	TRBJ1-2	ASSLGGGMEGYT
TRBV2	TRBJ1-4	ASSETGAGNEKLF
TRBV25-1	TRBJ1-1	ASSEYPPAAF
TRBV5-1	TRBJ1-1	ASSLGSIKDTEAF
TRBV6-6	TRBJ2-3	ASNREAQRTDTQY
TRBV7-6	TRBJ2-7	ASSSGLYEQY
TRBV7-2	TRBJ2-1	ASRQRQGHNEQF
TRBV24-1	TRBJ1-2	ATSAIAGGGYT
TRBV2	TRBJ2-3	ASSEGIHTDTQY